These 22 T cell receptor beta chains share one sample of origin, sequenced in a study of human T cells and chemical hapten exposure. The time point is: patch test 1, 2 weeks after DPC sensitization. Treatment: therapeutic diphenylcyclopropenone sensitization with weekly scalp DPC. A single record per CDR3 protein comes from TCRdb applying MiXCR to the RACE reads. The table lists about 69,000 distinct CDR3 sequences, 30% to 35% of them singletons. This sample comprised whole blood, obtained in connection with sensitization to the hapten diphenylcyclopropenone (DPC). All receptors derive from a man in his forties with alopecia areata. Some clones in this sample may be carry-over from other donors' samples.

The chain carries TRBV10-3 and TRBJ2-6, with TRBD1 identical over 9 bases. The length of the CDR3 is 16 residues. From germline, CDR1 is ENHRY and CDR2 SYGVKD. Losses at the gene ends were 5 bases for V and 3 bases for J; bases not matched to a gene: 5. The CDR3 nucleotides are TGTGCCATCAGTATGGGACAGGGCTTTGGGGCCAACGTCCTGACTTTC. The encoded protein is CAISMGQGFGANVLTF.

V and J are TRBV7-3 and TRBJ2-4, with D possibly being TRBD2 (6 bases). In germline, CDR1 is SGHTA, CDR2 FQGTGA. V was shortened by 4 bases and J by 0 bases, with 7 bases between the two germline ends. This CDR3 is built from 14 residues. In nucleotides, the CDR3 is TGTGCCAGCAGCTCAGCGGGAGCCAAAAACATTCAGTACTTC. Translating it yields CASSSAGAKNIQYF.

V is TRBV27 and J is TRBJ1-1, with 9 positions matching TRBD1. The J segment lost 4 bases and the V segment lost 7 bases, leaving 13 bases of the junction unmatched. This CDR3 comprises 16 residues. CDR1 is MNHEY, CDR2 SMNVEV, per germline (reference sequence). CDR3 nucleotide sequence: TGTGCCAGCATGAGTAGGACAGGGGTTGTTAGCACTGAAGCTTTCTTT. This encodes CASMSRTGVVSTEAFF.

The rearrangement links TRBV20-1 to TRBJ2-5, with 9 positions matching TRBD2. J lost 0 bases, V lost 2 bases, and 4 bases had no gene match. The CDR3 has 15 residues. CDR1 and CDR2 (germline): DFQATT, SNEGSKA (reference sequence). The CDR3 loop reads CSARRSSGNQETQYF. In DNA, the CDR3 is TGCAGTGCTAGAAGGTCTAGCGGGAACCAAGAGACCCAGTACTTC.

The chain couples TRBV24-1 to TRBJ2-3, with D perhaps being TRBD1 or TRBD2 (5 bases each). The germline V gene encodes CDR1 KGHDR and CDR2 SFDVKD. The CDR3 runs 18 residues. V shed 3 bases and J shed 1 base, with 19 bases lying between them. CDR3 region: CATSDPRLGGLGTDTQYF. DNA for the CDR3: TGTGCCACCAGTGATCCCCGCCTTGGGGGTCTAGGCACAGATACGCAGTATTTT.

This clonotype was seen a few times. This chain uses TRBV2 with TRBJ2-3, with D hard to call. The ends were cut back, 4 bases at V and 3 bases at J, with 8 bases in the middle. The CDR3 has 13 residues. Germline V gene sequence: CDR1 SNHLY, CDR2 FYNNEI. The chain's CDR3 is CASSVASTDTQYF. Here the CDR3 DNA reads TGTGCCAGCAGTGTTGCTTCTACAGATACGCAGTATTTT.

The chain employs TRBV6-6 and TRBJ1-2; D gene ambiguous. Germline assignment: CDR1 MNHNY and CDR2 SVGAGI (reference sequence). The CDR3 totals 16 residues. Trimming removed 6 bases at V and 6 bases at J, with 23 bases between. CDR3 region: CASRIEPGLFRDGYTF. In nucleotides, the CDR3 is TGTGCCAGCAGAATTGAGCCCGGGCTTTTCCGGGATGGCTACACCTTC.

This chain links TRBV20-1 with TRBJ2-7; 8 bases are shared with TRBD1. The CDR3 totals 15 residues. After removal of 2 bases from V and 6 bases from J, the junction contained 12 bases not matched to a gene. Per germline, CDR1 DFQATT and CDR2 SNEGSKA (reference sequence). The CDR3 loop reads CSARYDGGRGPEQYF. DNA for the CDR3: TGCAGTGCTAGATACGACGGGGGCAGGGGGCCCGAGCAGTACTTC.

This chain connects TRBV20-1 to TRBJ1-4; D possibly corresponds to TRBD1 (5 bases). The ends were cut back, 4 bases at V and 0 bases at J, with 6 bases in the middle. Germline CDR1 DFQATT, CDR2 SNEGSKA (reference sequence). The CDR3 covers 13 residues. CDR3 sequence: CSAKGATNEKLFF. The CDR3 DNA reads as TGCAGTGCTAAAGGGGCAACTAATGAAAAACTGTTTTTT.

The rearrangement uses TRBV20-1 and TRBJ2-3; TRBD2 aligns across 10 bases. Germline-derived CDR1 and CDR2 are DFQATT and SNEGSKA (reference sequence). J lost 2 bases, V lost 5 bases, and 19 bases had no gene match. The CDR3 consists of 19 residues. The CDR3 reads CSASPGLASGVGTTDTQYF. In DNA form, the CDR3 reads TGCAGTGCTTCGCCGGGACTAGCGTCGGGAGTGGGGACCACAGATACGCAGTATTTT.

This rearrangement joins TRBV6-2 or TRBV6-3 to TRBJ2-1; 10 bases map to TRBD1. With 6 bases clipped from V and 4 bases from J, the junction kept 9 bases outside the gene matches. The germline V gene encodes CDR1 MNHEY and CDR2 SVGEGT. The CDR3 loop spans 16 amino acids. The CDR3 region is CASSRNPGQGYNEQFF. In nucleotides, the CDR3 is TGTGCCAGCAGCCGAAACCCGGGACAGGGGTACAATGAGCAGTTCTTC.

J is TRBJ2-7 and V is TRBV13; D possibly corresponds to TRBD1 (6 bases). V was shortened by 7 bases and J by 0 bases, with 16 bases between the two germline ends. The CDR3 is 15 residues long. From germline, CDR1 is PRHDT and CDR2 FYEKMQ (reference sequence). The CDR3 spells CASTEGNRDSYEQYF. DNA of the CDR3: TGTGCCAGCACCGAAGGGAACAGGGACTCCTACGAGCAGTACTTC.

The chain has TRBV20-1 and TRBJ1-4; the D is unclear. The CDR3 loop spans 11 amino acids. Germline assignment: CDR1 DFQATT and CDR2 SNEGSKA (reference sequence). V dropped 5 bases and J dropped 12 bases, with 13 bases sitting between them. CDR3 residues: CSAVTTQQLFF. As DNA, the CDR3 is TGCAGTGCTGTGACAACGCAGCAACTGTTTTTT.

V is TRBV7-9 and J is TRBJ2-7; possible D gene TRBD2, 5 bases. V lost 11 bases to trimming and J lost 0 bases, with 14 bases between them. The CDR3 is 13 residues long. Germline CDR1 reads SEHNR; CDR2 reads FQNEAQ (reference sequence). This CDR3 is CAGTRDTSYEQYF. The DNA for the CDR3 is TGTGCCGGCACTAGAGACACCTCCTACGAGCAGTACTTC.

This chain joins TRBV5-6 and TRBJ2-7; weak D call: TRBD1 (5 bases). The CDR3 contains 16 residues. V lost 4 bases, J lost 3 bases, and 20 bases lay in between. Germline CDR1 reads SGHDT; CDR2 reads YYEEEE. CDR3 bases: TGTGCCAGCAGCCCCTTCAGGACGACAGTCCTCTACGAGCAGTACTTC. Translated, it gives CASSPFRTTVLYEQYF.

This clonotype was observed a few times. V usage is TRBV5-1 and J usage is TRBJ2-5; D not resolved. There are 12 residues in the CDR3. Trimming removed 6 bases at V and 0 bases at J, with 6 bases between. CDR1 and CDR2 from the germline V gene are SGHRS and YFSETQ. This chain's CDR3 is CASTKDQETQYF. The CDR3 DNA sequence: TGCGCCAGCACGAAGGACCAAGAGACCCAGTACTTC.

The sample holds many counts of this clonotype. The CDR3 spells CASSFQGALSYEQYF. For the CDR3, the DNA is TGCGCCAGCAGCTTCCAGGGGGCCCTCTCCTACGAGCAGTACTTC. The rearrangement uses TRBV5-1 and TRBJ2-7, with 8 bases that match TRBD1. Losses at the gene ends were 2 bases for V and 0 bases for J; bases not matched to a gene: 4. Germline CDR1 reads SGHRS; CDR2 reads YFSETQ. This CDR3 spans 15 amino acids.

The V call is TRBV7-9, the J call TRBJ2-7, with unresolved D. V shed 1 base and J shed 3 bases, with 13 bases lying between them. Germline CDR1 is SEHNR and CDR2 is FQNEAQ (reference sequence). The CDR3 is made up of 15 amino acids. CDR3 region: CASSLGPESSYEQYF. CDR3 DNA: TGTGCCAGCAGCTTAGGCCCGGAGTCTAGCTACGAGCAGTACTTC.

This clonotype occurred a few times. This rearrangement joins TRBV5-1 to TRBJ2-3; D gene unclear. Between the trimmed V and J ends, which lost 4 bases and 2 bases, there was a span of 11 bases. The germline V gene has CDR1 SGHRS and CDR2 YFSETQ. The CDR3 runs to 14 residues. The CDR3 nucleotides are TGCGCCAGCAGCCTGATTGCCTTCACAGATACGCAGTATTTT. Protein product: CASSLIAFTDTQYF.

The chain employs TRBV7-2 and TRBJ2-3, with D unresolved. The V end lost 1 base, the J end lost 1 base, and 6 bases lay between the germline ends. Germline V lookup: CDR1 SGHTA, CDR2 FQGNSA. The CDR3 is 14 residues long. This chain's CDR3 is CASSLVRGTDTQYF. The CDR3 DNA reads TGTGCCAGCAGCTTAGTTAGAGGCACAGATACGCAGTATTTT.

There are a few counts of this clonotype. V usage is TRBV7-3 and J usage is TRBJ1-6; D remains unclear. Germline V gene sequence: CDR1 SGHTA, CDR2 FQGTGA. V shed 0 bases and J shed 3 bases, with 6 bases lying between them. The CDR3 is 15 amino acids. DNA for the CDR3: TGTGCCAGCAGCTTAACCGCCAACTATAATTCACCCCTCCACTTT. Amino acids: CASSLTANYNSPLHF.

Only a few counts were recorded for this clonotype. The chain combines TRBV10-3 with TRBJ2-7; 7 bases are shared with TRBD2. From germline, CDR1 is ENHRY and CDR2 SYGVKD. Unmatched junction bases numbered 9, after V lost 3 bases and J lost 4 bases. CDR3 length equals 15 residues. The chain's CDR3 is CAISDSGSGGYEQYF. As DNA, the CDR3 is TGTGCCATCAGTGATTCAGGGTCGGGAGGATACGAGCAGTACTTC.